This T cell receptor (beta chain) was captured by sequencing in a study of T cell changes during pregnancy in multiple sclerosis. This table comes from immunoSEQ multiplex PCR, and its TCRdb copy is limited to in-frame clones, with some not included. Altogether roughly 22,000 clones are present, around nine tenths being singletons, with the ten largest covering around 0.79%. The CDR3 is 13 residues long. V was clipped by 0 bases and J by 5 bases, with 7 bases between them. Looked up from germline, CDR1 is KGHSH and CDR2 is LQKENI. This receptor was obtained from a female donor in good health, enrolled as a control in a pregnancy study. J is TRBJ2-5 and V is TRBV18; D is ambiguous. The specimen was CD4+ T cells from peripheral blood mononuclear cells, collected in the first trimester of pregnancy. CDR3 loop: CASSPPSGETQYF. The CDR3 coding sequence is TGTGCCAGCTCACCACCCTCTGGCGAGACCCAGTACTTC.